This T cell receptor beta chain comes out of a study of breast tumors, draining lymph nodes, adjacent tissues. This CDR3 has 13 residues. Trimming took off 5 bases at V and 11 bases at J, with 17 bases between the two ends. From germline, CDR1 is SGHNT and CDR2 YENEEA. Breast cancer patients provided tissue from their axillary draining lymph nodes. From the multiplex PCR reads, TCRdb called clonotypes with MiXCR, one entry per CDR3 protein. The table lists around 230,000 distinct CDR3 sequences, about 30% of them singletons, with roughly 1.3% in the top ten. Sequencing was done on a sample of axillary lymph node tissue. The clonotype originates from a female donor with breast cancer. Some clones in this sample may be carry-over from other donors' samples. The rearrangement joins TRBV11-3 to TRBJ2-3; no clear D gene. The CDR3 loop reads CASSPGGQFEQYF. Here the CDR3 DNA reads TGTGCCAGCAGCCCCGGTGGCCAGTTTGAGCAGTATTTT.